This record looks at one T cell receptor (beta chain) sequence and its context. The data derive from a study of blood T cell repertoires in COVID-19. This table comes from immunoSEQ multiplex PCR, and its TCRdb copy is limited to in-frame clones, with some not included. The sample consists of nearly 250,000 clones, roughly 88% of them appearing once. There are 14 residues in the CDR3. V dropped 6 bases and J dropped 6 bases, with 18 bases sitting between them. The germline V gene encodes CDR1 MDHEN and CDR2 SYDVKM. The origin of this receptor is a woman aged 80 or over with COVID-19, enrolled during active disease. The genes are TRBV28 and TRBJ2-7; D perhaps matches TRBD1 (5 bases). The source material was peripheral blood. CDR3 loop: CASSRISLRGEQYV. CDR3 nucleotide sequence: TGTGCCAGCAGCCGCATTAGCTTAAGGGGCGAGCAGTACGTC.